A selection of T cell receptor beta chains follows, all from one sample in a study of blood T cell repertoires in COVID-19. Produced via immunoSEQ multiplex PCR; TCRdb's table is partial and in-frame only. Altogether some 75,000 clones are present, around 76% being singletons, with the ten largest covering around 19%. Sequenced input: peripheral blood. The receptors come from a woman of 80 years or more with active or convalescent COVID-19. CDR3s include the opening cysteine and the closing phenylalanine or tryptophan. Each record gives: clone size, V gene, CDR3 protein. Part of the rows lack a size; the others show once, few, many or a class for expanded clones.

abundance: NA
v_gene: TRBV6-5
CDR3aa: CASKGGSSYNEQFF

abundance: NA
v_gene: TRBV4-3
CDR3aa: CASSQDGSYIQYF

abundance: NA
v_gene: TRBV6-1
CDR3aa: CASSDPSGGYYEQYF

abundance: NA
v_gene: TRBV15
CDR3aa: CATSRDEGDEAFF

abundance: NA
v_gene: TRBV6-1
CDR3aa: CASSEAGGRYEQYF

abundance: NA
v_gene: TRBV6-6
CDR3aa: CASSLGTVATPPRNEQFF

abundance: NA
v_gene: TRBV10-1
CDR3aa: CASGLQGTNTIYF

abundance: NA
v_gene: TRBV7-9
CDR3aa: CASSPGQQETQYF

abundance: NA
v_gene: TRBV5-4
CDR3aa: CASSPGTGASSYNSPLHF

abundance: NA
v_gene: TRBV4-3
CDR3aa: CASSQDVNGPNTEAFF

abundance: NA
v_gene: TRBV2
CDR3aa: CASSDGGGYGYTF

abundance: few
v_gene: TRBV5-1
CDR3aa: CASSSGGHGYTF

abundance: NA
v_gene: TRBV6-6
CDR3aa: CASSSPGDYRGYTF

abundance: NA
v_gene: TRBV7-2
CDR3aa: CASSLDPGQGNTIYF

abundance: NA
v_gene: TRBV7-9
CDR3aa: CASSPSSTDTQYF

abundance: once
v_gene: TRBV30
CDR3aa: CACQGQGNQPQHF

abundance: NA
v_gene: TRBV2
CDR3aa: CASSANRGRVYEQYF

abundance: NA
v_gene: TRBV10-3
CDR3aa: CAISKQANQPQHF

abundance: once
v_gene: TRBV6-5
CDR3aa: CASSLGGSGQPQHF

abundance: NA
v_gene: TRBV19
CDR3aa: CASSMGWDNNEQFF

abundance: few
v_gene: TRBV15
CDR3aa: CATSNRASRGGNTIYF

abundance: NA
v_gene: TRBV27
CDR3aa: CASSPPTGSPHEQYF

abundance: once
v_gene: TRBV7-6
CDR3aa: CASSLEGQVNTEAFF

abundance: NA
v_gene: TRBV7-9
CDR3aa: CASSSPTGTGAYEQYF

abundance: NA
v_gene: TRBV28
CDR3aa: CASSSEGATDTQYF

abundance: NA
v_gene: TRBV29-1
CDR3aa: CSVVVPGGGSRSNQPQHF

abundance: NA
v_gene: TRBV30
CDR3aa: CAWSVSRGGSPQHF

abundance: NA
v_gene: TRBV6-4
CDR3aa: CASSLGQGSLNEQFF

abundance: NA
v_gene: TRBV4-3
CDR3aa: CASSQRAGGTNKYGYTF

abundance: NA
v_gene: TRBV11-2
CDR3aa: CASSLSSGSHEQYF

abundance: few
v_gene: TRBV28
CDR3aa: CASTPQGSGSPYTF

abundance: NA
v_gene: TRBV7-2
CDR3aa: CASSLTSLLSNEQFF

abundance: NA
v_gene: TRBV5-1
CDR3aa: CASSLGRLAQETQYF

abundance: NA
v_gene: TRBV28
CDR3aa: CASNPLRGGTEAFF